This T cell receptor (beta chain) emerged from a study of human T cells and chemical hapten exposure. The study, taken as a whole, reports: Following DPC sensitization, TCRs present above 1 in 1000 frequency showed no change.

The study's library attached unique molecular identifiers to single cDNA molecules. Under the authors' procedure: Sample TCR counts, which ranged from roughly 20,000 to 750,000, had a median of roughly 100,000. Each CDR3 protein gets one entry after TCRdb re-called the reads with MiXCR. The V and J calls were determined by TCRdb, not by the authors. The table includes about 120,000 distinct CDR3 sequences, around 8.5% detected once. This clonotype has only a few counts. Its antigen is currently unknown. The authors extracted total RNA from unfractionated whole blood. The V and J ends lost 8 bases and 6 bases, in that order; junction bases with no gene match: 9. CDR3 length: 14 residues. CDR1 is LNHNV, CDR2 YYDKDF, per germline (reference sequence).

The sequence derives from a human donor in good health. Some clones in this sample may be carry-over from other donors' samples. This chain links TRBV15 with TRBJ2-2, with 7 bases lining up with TRBD1. Sequenced input: whole blood. The CDR3: CATRRTGGPGELFF. The CDR3 nucleotides read TGTGCCACCCGAAGGACAGGTGGGCCCGGGGAGCTGTTTTTT.